Below are 28 T cell receptor beta chains sequenced from a single sample in a study of tumor and adjacent non-tumor tissue in lung cancer. The library came from three nested PCR rounds adapted from ARM-PCR protocols. TCRdb used MiXCR to reprocess the multiplex PCR reads, holding one entry per CDR3 protein. Of 65,000 to 95,000 distinct CDR3 sequences detected, roughly 75% appear once; the ten largest clones hold roughly an eighth. This sample's RNA came from whole unsorted tissue. Material for sequencing was lung tumor tissue. These receptors all stem from a woman aged 65 to 85 with non-small cell lung cancer.

Points on this clonotype: A much more abundant neighbour one base away suggests this may be a read error. J is TRBJ2-7 and V is TRBV11-2, with 10 bases aligning to TRBD2. The CDR3 contains 14 residues. Per the germline V gene, CDR1 is SGHAT and CDR2 is FQNNGV. J gave up 5 bases and V 7 bases, and 8 bases lay outside the gene matches. The CDR3 nucleotides are TGTGCCAGCAACTTGGGGACTAGCGACGACGAGCAGTACTTC. Protein sequence: CASNLGTSDDEQYF.

In DNA form, the CDR3 reads TGTGCCTACAGGCGACAGAGGAACACTGAAGCTTTCTTT. Protein sequence: CAYRRQRNTEAFF. This chain joins TRBV6-5 and TRBJ1-1; possibly TRBD1 for D (5 bases). Trimming stripped 11 bases from V and 1 base from J, with 14 bases between. From germline, CDR1 is MNHEY and CDR2 SVGAGI. The CDR3 extends over 13 amino acids.

This clonotype was recorded once. At one of its ends the junction is not consistent with the germline gene, which may arise from a read error. This sequence joins TRBV6-5 and TRBJ1-1; weak D call: TRBD1 (5 bases). Germline assignment: CDR1 MNHEY and CDR2 SVGAGI. The CDR3 has 13 residues. CDR3 residues: CASSYDRGTEALF. CDR3 coding DNA: TGTGCCAGCAGTTACGATCGGGGCACCGAAGCTTTATTT.

Remarks on this clonotype: The junction departs from germline at one end; a sequencing error may be responsible. DNA for the CDR3: TGTGCCAGCAGCCGGACTAGCGGTAACTCCTACAAAGAGCAGTTCTTC. This codes for CASSRTSGNSYKEQFF. The V call is TRBV11-2, the J call TRBJ2-1; the match to TRBD2 covers 10 bases. This CDR3 has 16 residues. Germline-derived CDR1 and CDR2 are SGHAT and FQNNGV.

On this clonotype itself: Germline is not matched at one junction end, which may reflect a read error. The chain links TRBV24-1 to TRBJ2-1; TRBD2 aligns across 10 bases. Germline CDR1 KGHDR, CDR2 SFDVKD. The CDR3 is 18 residues long. CDR3 sequence: CTTSDPDYSGRPYNEQFF. In DNA, the CDR3 is TGTACCACCAGTGACCCTGACTATAGCGGGAGGCCCTACAATGAGCAATTCTTC.

A word on this clonotype: An end of the junction does not agree with germline; a read error may underlie this. This sequence joins TRBV29-1 and TRBJ2-2; weak D call: TRBD2 (7 bases). The CDR3 sequence is 15 residues long. Germline loops: CDR1 SQVTM, CDR2 ANQGSEA. In DNA, the CDR3 is TGTAGCGCCTCGGTCGGGGGGCGGAACACCGGGGAGCTGTTTTTT. Translated: CSASVGGRNTGELFF.

Comments on this clonotype: Germline and junction disagree at one end, which may indicate a read error. Written as DNA, the CDR3 is TGTGCCGGCAGCGAACTGAGCGGGAGGGCGAGGGAGACCCAGTACTTC. It codes for CAGSELSGRARETQYF. The chain recombines TRBV6-1 with TRBJ2-5; TRBD2 aligns across 10 bases. This CDR3 is built from 16 residues. Per germline, CDR1 MNHNS and CDR2 SASEGT.

The chain has TRBV28 and TRBJ2-7, with D hard to call. V was pared by 4 bases and J by 4 bases, with 8 bases between. CDR1 and CDR2 from the germline V gene are MDHEN and SYDVKM. The CDR3 is made up of 12 amino acids. In DNA form, the CDR3 reads TGTGCCAGCAGTTACCTCAAGTACGAGCAGTACTTC. It is translated as CASSYLKYEQYF.

As for this clonotype: Possible read error: a much larger clone is one base away. Given the absence of the conserved phenylalanine or tryptophan at the CDR3 end, a read error is likely. The chain links TRBV12-3 or TRBV12-4 to TRBJ2-5; 12 bases line up with TRBD2. The CDR3 runs to 16 residues. Trimming removed 5 bases from V and 2 bases from J; junction bases left unmatched: 6. The chain's CDR3 is CASSPGLAGPQETQYV. In DNA form, the CDR3 reads TGTGCCAGCAGTCCGGGACTAGCGGGCCCGCAAGAGACCCAGTACGTC.

Comment on this clonotype: As the CDR3 is not closed by the conserved phenylalanine or tryptophan, this likely results from a read error. This chain links TRBV18 with TRBJ2-2, with D perhaps TRBD2 (5 bases). The V gene lost 3 bases and the J gene lost 4 bases, with 9 bases spanning the gap. Per the germline V gene, CDR1 is KGHSH and CDR2 is LQKENI. CDR3 length equals 14 residues. CDR3 amino acids: CASSPFGVTGELFL. The CDR3 nucleotides read TGTGCCAGCTCACCGTTCGGGGTCACCGGGGAGCTGTTTTTA.

A word on this clonotype: Since no conserved phenylalanine or tryptophan closes the CDR3, a read error is the likely cause. The chain uses TRBV29-1 and TRBJ2-1; D is unresolved. Trimming removed 3 bases from V and 3 bases from J, with 6 bases in between. CDR3 size: 12 residues. CDR1 and CDR2 (germline): SQVTM, ANQGSEA. The CDR3 coding sequence is TGCAGCGTTGATCACTACTACAATGAGCAGTTCATC. The encoded protein is CSVDHYYNEQFI.

About this clonotype: A read error may account for a junction end that differs from germline. The chain is built from TRBV10-1 and TRBJ2-5, with unresolved D. The V gene's germline CDR1 is WNHNN and CDR2 SYGVQD (reference sequence). The CDR3 is made up of 15 amino acids. As DNA, the CDR3 is TGCGCCAGCGGTGACCAACGGGCAGGTTCGGAAACACAGTACTTC. It yields the protein CASGDQRAGSETQYF.

Comment on this clonotype: The germline gene is not matched at one end of the junction; a read error may be the cause. CDR3 bases: TGTACCAGCAGAGCTAGCGGCTGGTATACAGGGTCCTACGAGCAATACTTC. It codes for CTSRASGWYTGSYEQYF. The chain combines TRBV6-5 with TRBJ2-7; D is possibly TRBD2 (7 bases). The CDR3 extends over 17 amino acids. CDR1 MNHEY and CDR2 SVGAGI come from the germline V gene.

A word on this clonotype: Because it lacks the conserved phenylalanine or tryptophan at the end, this CDR3 is likely a read error. The V and J genes are TRBV5-5 and TRBJ2-5, with D tentatively TRBD1 (7 bases). The CDR3 has 17 amino acids. CDR1 and CDR2 from the germline V gene are SGHKS and YYEKEE (reference sequence). CDR3 region: CANSPRNRGLVQETQYI. The CDR3 DNA reads TGTGCCAACAGCCCCCGGAACAGGGGACTCGTTCAAGAGACCCAGTACATC.

Concerning this clonotype itself: Since a much larger clone is just one base distant, this may be a read error. The chain combines TRBV10-3 with TRBJ2-3; 8 positions agree with TRBD2. The CDR3 loop spans 14 amino acids. In germline, CDR1 is ENHRY, CDR2 SYGVKD. In nucleotides, the CDR3 is TGTGCCATGGATAGCGGGAAAACAGCAGATATGCAGTATTTT. It translates to CAMDSGKTADMQYF.

In regard to this clonotype: At one boundary the junction diverges from the germline segment, which might be a read error. V and J are TRBV6-1 and TRBJ1-4; 7 bases fit TRBD1. CDR1 MNHNS and CDR2 SASEGT come from the germline V gene. This CDR3 spans 13 amino acids. CDR3 DNA: TGTGCCAGTAGGACGACAGGGAATGAAAGACTGTTTTTT. Its protein is CASRTTGNERLFF.

Remarks on this clonotype: One end of the junction does not line up with germline, which may come from a read error. The chain joins TRBV29-1 to TRBJ2-7; maybe TRBD2 (6 bases). The CDR3 covers 14 residues. The germline CDR1 and CDR2 sequences are SQVTM and ANQGSEA. CDR3 nucleotides: TGCAGCGTTGCCGGGACTGGGGATACCTACGAGCGGTACTTC. Protein sequence: CSVAGTGDTYERYF.

As regards this clonotype: Because it lacks the conserved phenylalanine or tryptophan at the end, this CDR3 is likely a read error. The DNA is omitted, as the CDR3 cannot be located on it reliably, and the CDR3 follows TCRdb's listing. V usage is TRBV11-3 and J usage is TRBJ2-1. The germline gives CDR1 SGHNT, CDR2 YENEEA. Counting both end residues, the CDR3 totals 15 amino acids. The CDR3 loop reads CASSRTRSLYNEQLI.

A word on this clonotype: The germline gene is not matched at one end of the junction; a read error may be the cause. The rearrangement uses TRBV30 and TRBJ1-1, with 8 bases matching TRBD1. The CDR3 runs 14 residues. Germline CDR1 GTSNPN, CDR2 SVGIG (reference sequence). CDR3 bases: TGTGCCAGGAGGCCACAGGGGGGGAACACTGAAGCTTTCTTT. Translating gives CARRPQGGNTEAFF. Together with reference TRBV30 and TRBJ1-1, the CDR3 gives the full variable domain: SQTIHQWPATLVQPVGSPLSLECTVEGTSNPNLYWYRQAAGRGLQLLFYSVGIGQISSEVPQNLSASRPQDRQFILSSKKLLLSDSGFYLCARRPQGGNTEAFFGQGTRLTVV.

This rearrangement joins TRBV5-4 to TRBJ2-3; a possible D gene is TRBD2 (6 bases). The CDR3 covers 15 residues. The germline V and J ends were trimmed by 1 base and 6 bases, with 15 bases remaining between them. Germline loops: CDR1 SGHNT, CDR2 YYREEE (reference sequence). The CDR3 here is CASSLKVGGSDTQYF. The CDR3 DNA reads as TGTGCCAGCAGCTTGAAGGTGGGAGGTTCGGATACGCAGTATTTT.

In this sample, this clonotype turned up once. No conserved phenylalanine or tryptophan ends this CDR3, so it is likely a read error. The limits of the CDR3 on the DNA are not certain, so only TCRdb's listed CDR3 is given. The chain couples TRBV1 to TRBJ2-7; TRBD2 is the table's D call, not checked against the DNA. TRBV1 is assigned pseudogene status. The CDR3 adds up to 19 amino acids, both ends counted. CDR3 sequence reads: CTSSQEGTSGKVLGGEQYS.

The chain combines TRBV5-1 with TRBJ1-1, with D unclear. CDR1 and CDR2 (germline): SGHRS, YFSETQ. This CDR3 contains 15 residues. The ends were cut back, 0 bases at V and 5 bases at J, with 14 bases in the middle. CDR3: CASSLAVGRNTEAFF. CDR3 nucleotides: TGCGCCAGCAGCTTGGCCGTCGGACGGAATACTGAAGCTTTCTTT. The full variable domain, rest sourced from reference TRBV5-1 and TRBJ1-1, is KAGVTQTPRYLIKTRGQQVTLSCSPISGHRSVSWYQQTPGQGLQFLFEYFSETQRNKGNFPGRFSGRQFSNSRSEMNVSTLELGDSALYLCASSLAVGRNTEAFFGQGTRLTVV.

A remark on this clonotype: A much more abundant neighbour one base away suggests this may be a read error. The chain couples TRBV30 to TRBJ2-1, with D possibly matching TRBD2 (6 bases). CDR1 GTSNPN and CDR2 SVGIG come from the germline V gene (reference sequence). Trimming stripped 4 bases from V and 7 bases from J, with 11 bases between. This CDR3 has 12 residues. This chain's CDR3 is CAWTLGLNEQFF. For the CDR3, the DNA is TGTGCCTGGACATTGGGACTTAATGAGCAGTTCTTC. The full variable domain, in which reference TRBV30 and TRBJ2-1 provide the parts outside the CDR3, is SQTIHQWPATLVQPVGSPLSLECTVEGTSNPNLYWYRQAAGRGLQLLFYSVGIGQISSEVPQNLSASRPQDRQFILSSKKLLLSDSGFYLCAWTLGLNEQFFGPGTRLTVL.

Worth noting for this clonotype: The junction and the germline gene differ at one end; a read error may be behind it. CDR3 in amino acids: CAISVRKGGLNGYTF. The DNA for the CDR3 is TGTGCCATCAGTGTCCGGAAAGGGGGTCTGAATGGATACACCTTC. The chain recombines TRBV10-3 with TRBJ1-2, with a possible D match to TRBD1 (6 bases). In germline, CDR1 is ENHRY, CDR2 SYGVKD. This CDR3 contains 15 residues.

This chain connects TRBV7-8 to TRBJ2-3, with 10 bases fitting TRBD2. Germline CDR1 is SGHVS and CDR2 is FQNEAQ. Unmatched junction bases numbered 10, after V lost 11 bases and J lost 2 bases. The CDR3 sequence is 15 residues long. CDR3 bases: TGTGCCGGCCCCGGACTAGCGGCGTCCACAGATACGCAGTATTTT. The encoded protein is CAGPGLAASTDTQYF.

This clonotype was observed many times. The chain uses TRBV6-5 and TRBJ1-5; TRBD1 matches at 11 bases. The germline V gene has CDR1 MNHEY and CDR2 SVGAGI. V was clipped by 6 bases and J by 2 bases; unmatched bases: 12. This CDR3 region has 18 residues. The CDR3 spells CASRRGTGGNLGNQPQHF. CDR3 DNA: TGTGCCAGCAGACGAGGGACAGGGGGTAATCTTGGCAATCAGCCCCAGCATTTT.

Many counts were recorded for this clonotype. This CDR3 reads CASSLWGSTDTQYF. CDR3 DNA: TGTGCCAGCAGCTTATGGGGGAGCACAGATACGCAGTATTTT. The rearrangement joins TRBV7-8 to TRBJ2-3; tentatively, D is TRBD1 or TRBD2 (5 bases each). V lost 2 bases and J lost 0, with 6 bases in between. The CDR3 is made up of 14 amino acids. CDR1 SGHVS and CDR2 FQNEAQ come from the germline V gene.

This rearrangement joins TRBV4-1 to TRBJ2-7, with 7 bases fitting TRBD2. J was trimmed by 2 bases and V by 4 bases; bases with no gene match: 8. Germline V gives CDR1 MGHRA, CDR2 YSYEKL. The CDR3 extends over 15 amino acids. The DNA for the CDR3 is TGCGCCAGCAGCCCCGGACTAGGGCATACCTACGAGCAGTACTTC. Translated: CASSPGLGHTYEQYF.